This TCR beta chain was documented in a study of T cell responses to AZD1222 COVID-19 vaccine. Notes on the study in general: Repertoires were collected only later (after the peak T cell response had occurred). Baseline seropositivity characterized only a handful of AZD1222 recipients. Donors were chiefly white British, with a greater number of females, and clonal diversity was perhaps underestimated.

The repertoire was sequenced with immunoSEQ multiplex PCR; TCRdb's copy has only in-frame clones and lacks some. The repertoire holds more than 110,000 clones, with 80% to 95% as singletons. V was clipped by 6 bases and J by 9 bases, with 9 bases between them. Germline CDR1 SNHLY, CDR2 FYNNEI. This CDR3 has 11 amino acids. Comment on this clone: Its antigen remains unidentified.

Here the sequenced sample was peripheral blood, taken on day 0 of AZD1222 vaccination. The rearrangement joins TRBV2 to TRBJ2-1; tentatively, D is TRBD1 or TRBD2 (5 bases each). The sequence derives from an adult in good health. The CDR3 region is CASRAGGEQFF. CDR3 in DNA: TGTGCCAGCAGGGCTGGGGGTGAGCAGTTCTTC.